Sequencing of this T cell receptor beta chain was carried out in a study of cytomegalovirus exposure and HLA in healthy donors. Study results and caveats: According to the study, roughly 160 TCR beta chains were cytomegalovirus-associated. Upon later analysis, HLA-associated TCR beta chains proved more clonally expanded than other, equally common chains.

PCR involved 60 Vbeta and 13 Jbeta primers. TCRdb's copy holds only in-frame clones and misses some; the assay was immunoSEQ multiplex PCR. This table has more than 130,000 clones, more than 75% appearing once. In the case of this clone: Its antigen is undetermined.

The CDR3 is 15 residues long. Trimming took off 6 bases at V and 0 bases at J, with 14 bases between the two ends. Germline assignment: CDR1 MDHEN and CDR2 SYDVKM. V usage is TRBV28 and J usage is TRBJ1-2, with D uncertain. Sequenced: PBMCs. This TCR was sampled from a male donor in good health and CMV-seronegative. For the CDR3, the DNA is TGTGCCAGCAGCTCCTTGGGCAGAACTAACTATGGCTACACCTTC. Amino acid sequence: CASSSLGRTNYGYTF.